Below, 30 T cell receptor beta chains from the same sample are listed, as sequenced in a study of CD8+ T cells in alopecia areata. It was cDNA, reverse transcribed from extracted RNA, that served as the sequencing template. TCRdb keeps only in-frame clones here, not all; method: immunoSEQ multiplex PCR. The sample has approximately 180,000 clones, around three fifths seen once. Indicated treatment: oral pan-JAK inhibitor, 5-10 mg twice daily. The sample was CD4+ T cells sorted from blood, taken around week 50, from a patient treated with tofacitinib. The receptors shown here come from a human donor with alopecia areata.

As DNA, the CDR3 is TGTGCCTGGAGTATCAAGGGGCTTGGCTATGGCTACACCTTC. Translated: CAWSIKGLGYGYTF. This chain joins TRBV30 and TRBJ1-2; possibly TRBD1 for D (5 bases). CDR1 is GTSNPN and CDR2 is SVGIG in the germline V gene (reference sequence). V lost 2 bases and J 4 bases, leaving 14 bases between the germline ends. The CDR3 contains 14 residues.

The rearrangement uses TRBV27 and TRBJ1-6; TRBD1 matches at 7 bases. The CDR3 contains 19 residues. V dropped 4 bases and J dropped 0; count of bases not matched to a gene: 12. Germline-derived CDR1 and CDR2 are MNHEY and SMNVEV (reference sequence). The DNA of the CDR3 is TGTGCCAGCAGTTCGACAGGGCAGACTTCTAGCTCCTATAATTCACCCCTCCACTTT. This translates into CASSSTGQTSSSYNSPLHF.

V usage is TRBV4-3 and J usage is TRBJ1-2; 9 bases fit TRBD1. The CDR3 runs 17 residues. Losses at the gene ends were 3 bases for V and 8 bases for J; bases not matched to a gene: 16. Per the germline V gene, CDR1 is LGHNA and CDR2 is YSLEER. The CDR3 spells CASSHGTPGQGMRGYTF. CDR3 DNA: TGCGCCAGCAGCCACGGAACACCGGGACAGGGCATGAGGGGCTACACCTTC.

This clone was seen a handful of times. The chain carries TRBV29-1 and TRBJ2-7, with D unclear. V was clipped by 6 bases and J by 4 bases, with 10 bases between them. The CDR3 is 11 residues long. Germline CDR1 reads SQVTM; CDR2 reads ANQGSEA. Here the CDR3 DNA reads TGCAGCGTACTTAATGGTTACGAGCAGTACTTC. It codes for CSVLNGYEQYF.

This rearrangement joins TRBV18 to TRBJ2-5, with a tentative D call TRBD2 (5 bases). The CDR3 is 17 amino acids. Germline CDR1 reads KGHSH; CDR2 reads LQKENI. V lost 8 bases, J lost 2 bases, and 24 bases lay in between. CDR3: CASTTLRGILRQETQYF. The CDR3 coding sequence is TGTGCCAGCACCACTTTACGGGGAATCCTTAGACAAGAGACCCAGTACTTC.

The J gene is TRBJ1-1, the V gene TRBV27; a weak D match, TRBD1 (5 bases). Germline V gives CDR1 MNHEY, CDR2 SMNVEV (reference sequence). Deletions cut 3 bases from V and 0 bases from J, with 14 bases between. The CDR3 is 16 amino acids. The CDR3 here is CASSFGSGGVNTEAFF. CDR3 nucleotides: TGTGCCAGCAGTTTTGGGTCGGGGGGGGTGAACACTGAAGCTTTCTTT.

The chain has TRBV25-1 and TRBJ2-1, with D unclear. Germline values: CDR1 MGHDK, CDR2 SYGVNS. The CDR3 is 15 residues long. With 4 bases removed from V and 0 bases from J, the gap between germline ends came to 10 bases. The CDR3 region is CASSGLTVSYNEQFF. CDR3 coding DNA: TGTGCCAGCAGTGGATTGACGGTCTCCTACAATGAGCAGTTCTTC.

The chain is built from TRBV5-1 and TRBJ2-1, with D possibly being TRBD1 or TRBD2 (5 bases each). The germline gives CDR1 SGHRS, CDR2 YFSETQ. CDR3 length: 13 amino acids. Trimming removed 4 bases at V and 7 bases at J, with 12 bases between. Written as DNA, the CDR3 is TGCGCCAGCAGCCTTGGGACGAGGAATGAGCAGTTCTTC. Translated: CASSLGTRNEQFF.

The J gene is TRBJ1-2, the V gene TRBV9; no reliable D call. Trimming shortened V by 1 base and J by 3 bases, and 10 bases separated the two germline ends. Germline V gives CDR1 SGDLS, CDR2 YYNGEE. CDR3 size: 14 residues. The CDR3 protein is CASSVTHADYGYTF. The CDR3 DNA reads as TGTGCCAGCAGCGTAACCCATGCGGACTATGGCTACACCTTC.

This chain connects TRBV30 to TRBJ2-7; 12 bases are a match to TRBD1. CDR1 is GTSNPN, CDR2 SVGIG, per germline (reference sequence). V gave up 3 bases and J gave up 6 bases; unmatched junction bases: 6. The CDR3 runs 14 residues. CDR3 in DNA: TGTGCCTGGAGCCCCGGGACAGGGGGCTCCGAGCAGTACTTC. Translating gives CAWSPGTGGSEQYF.

This clone was counted once. The CDR3 bases are TGTGCCACCAGCAGAGATGCGCAGGGGATCTACGAGCAGTACTTC. It specifies CATSRDAQGIYEQYF. The genes are TRBV15 and TRBJ2-7; perhaps TRBD1 as D (6 bases). CDR1 is LNHNV and CDR2 is YYDKDF in the germline V gene (reference sequence). V was shortened by 0 bases and J by 3 bases, with 12 bases between the two germline ends. The CDR3 totals 15 residues.

The chain joins TRBV7-2 to TRBJ2-6, with D unresolved. V was shortened by 5 bases and J by 1 base, with 6 bases between the two germline ends. The CDR3 contains 14 residues. Germline values: CDR1 SGHTA, CDR2 FQGNSA. The CDR3 sequence: CASSQMSGANVLTF. CDR3 bases: TGTGCCAGCAGCCAGATGTCTGGGGCCAACGTCCTGACTTTC.

The chain couples TRBV7-7 to TRBJ2-5; the D is unclear. Trimming shortened V by 2 bases and J by 4 bases, and 8 bases separated the two germline ends. The CDR3 has 13 residues. The germline V gene has CDR1 SSHAT and CDR2 FNYEAQ (reference sequence). In DNA, the CDR3 is TGTGCCAGCAGCTTACGAACGTTAGAGACCCAGTACTTC. This gives the protein CASSLRTLETQYF. The full variable domain, in which reference TRBV7-7 and TRBJ2-5 provide the parts outside the CDR3, is GAGVSQSPRYKVTKRGQDVTLRCDPISSHATLYWYQQALGQGPEFLTYFNYEAQPDKSGLPSDRFSAERPEGSISTLTIQRTEQRDSAMYRCASSLRTLETQYFGPGTRLLVL.

V gene TRBV14 combines with J gene TRBJ2-5, with D perhaps being TRBD1 or TRBD2 (6 bases each). CDR1 and CDR2 from the germline V gene are SGHDN and FVKESK. The CDR3 has 13 amino acids. Trimming removed 4 bases at V and 5 bases at J, with 11 bases between. The CDR3 region has the DNA TGTGCCAGCAGCCGACGGAGGGGGGAGACCCAGTACTTC. Residues: CASSRRRGETQYF.

To note about this clone: Other DNA sequences in the same sample also yield this CDR3. The chain couples TRBV5-1 to TRBJ1-1; no firm D call. The germline CDR1 and CDR2 sequences are SGHRS and YFSETQ. The V end lost 0 bases, the J end lost 0 bases, and 6 bases lay between the germline ends. The CDR3 length is 14 residues. CDR3 sequence reads: CASSLGSLNTEAFF. CDR3 DNA: TGCGCCAGCAGCTTGGGCAGTTTGAACACTGAAGCTTTCTTT.

This clone was seen only a few times. The gene calls are TRBV29-1 and TRBJ2-3; D uncertain. CDR3 length: 13 residues. V lost 4 bases, J lost 0 bases, and 8 bases lay in between. Germline CDR1 is SQVTM and CDR2 is ANQGSEA. This CDR3 is CSVAPTSTDTQYF. In DNA form, the CDR3 reads TGCAGCGTTGCTCCAACTAGCACAGATACGCAGTATTTT.

DNA for the CDR3: TGTGCCACCAGCAGAGGGACAGCCCTAGCCAAAAACATTCAGTACTTC. Protein sequence: CATSRGTALAKNIQYF. The V and J genes are TRBV15 and TRBJ2-4, with D perhaps matching TRBD1 (6 bases). In germline, CDR1 is LNHNV, CDR2 YYDKDF (reference sequence). This CDR3 spans 16 amino acids. Trimming took 1 base from V and 0 from J, leaving 10 bases between them.

The CDR3 nucleotides read TGTGCCAGTAGGGGAGGTGGGGCGAACACTGAAGCTTTCTTT. This sequence encodes CASRGGGANTEAFF. The chain links TRBV19 to TRBJ1-1, with D perhaps TRBD1 (5 bases). The CDR3 extends over 14 amino acids. Looked up from germline, CDR1 is LNHDA and CDR2 is SQIVND (reference sequence). V was pared by 6 bases and J by 1 base, with 12 bases between.

The chain recombines TRBV30 with TRBJ2-7; 7 bases line up with TRBD1. This CDR3 has 16 residues. The V and J ends lost 4 bases and 5 bases, in that order; junction bases with no gene match: 17. CDR1 and CDR2 from the germline V gene are GTSNPN and SVGIG (reference sequence). The CDR3 region has the DNA TGTGCCTGGACCCCCGGGACAGCCCGAGGTGCCCACGAGCAGTACTTC. This codes for CAWTPGTARGAHEQYF. The variable domain in full, with the rest retrieved from reference TRBV30 and TRBJ2-7, is SQTIHQWPATLVQPVGSPLSLECTVEGTSNPNLYWYRQAAGRGLQLLFYSVGIGQISSEVPQNLSASRPQDRQFILSSKKLLLSDSGFYLCAWTPGTARGAHEQYFGPGTRLTVT.

This rearrangement joins TRBV29-1 to TRBJ1-1; D remains unclear. CDR1 and CDR2 (germline): SQVTM, ANQGSEA. V was clipped by 7 bases and J by 0 bases, with 12 bases between them. The CDR3 runs to 13 residues. CDR3 sequence reads: CSGSDKLNTEAFF. DNA of the CDR3: TGCAGCGGTTCAGACAAGCTGAACACTGAAGCTTTCTTT.

This rearrangement joins TRBV10-3 to TRBJ1-6, with D uncertain. The CDR3 spans 14 residues. V was pared by 5 bases and J by 5 bases, with 10 bases between. CDR1 is ENHRY, CDR2 SYGVKD, per germline. The CDR3 region has the DNA TGTGCCATCAGTTCGGGCCGGGATAATTCACCCCTCCACTTT. This gives the protein CAISSGRDNSPLHF.

The J gene is TRBJ2-2, the V gene TRBV2, with TRBD2 as a possible D gene (6 bases). The germline gives CDR1 SNHLY, CDR2 FYNNEI. V lost 8 bases, J lost 5 bases, and 15 bases lay in between. The CDR3 consists of 14 residues. The CDR3 nucleotides are TGTGCCAGCTCAGTCGGGAGAAGAACCGGGGAGCTGTTTTTT. As protein: CASSVGRRTGELFF.

The chain recombines TRBV2 with TRBJ1-6; D perhaps matches TRBD1 (6 bases). Germline assignment: CDR1 SNHLY and CDR2 FYNNEI. V lost 6 bases, J lost 4 bases, and 10 bases lay in between. This CDR3 is built from 14 residues. The CDR3 DNA reads TGTGCCAGCAGCGTAGGACAGTATAATTCACCCCTCCACTTT. This translates into CASSVGQYNSPLHF. The full variable domain, completed using reference TRBV2 and TRBJ1-6, is EPEVTQTPSHQVTQMGQEVILRCVPISNHLYFYWYRQILGQKVEFLVSFYNNEISEKSEIFDDQFSVERPDGSNFTLKIRSTKLEDSAMYFCASSVGQYNSPLHFGNGTRLTVT.

The rearrangement joins TRBV6-5 to TRBJ1-2; D uncertain. The CDR3 covers 14 residues. Trimming pared 6 bases from V and 1 base from J, leaving 12 bases between. Germline V gene data show CDR1 as MNHEY and CDR2 as SVGAGI. In DNA, the CDR3 is TGTGCCAGCAGCAAGACAATCCTTAACTATGGCTACACCTTC. Translating it yields CASSKTILNYGYTF.

V gene TRBV15 combines with J gene TRBJ1-6; no reliable D call. CDR3 length equals 17 residues. The germline V and J ends were trimmed by 1 base and 6 bases, with 16 bases remaining between them. Germline V gene lookup returns CDR1 LNHNV and CDR2 YYDKDF (reference sequence). CDR3 residues: CATSRVAGVVGNSPLHF. DNA of the CDR3: TGTGCCACCAGCAGAGTTGCCGGGGTGGTGGGTAATTCACCCCTCCACTTT.

This rearrangement joins TRBV4-1 to TRBJ2-5, with D tentatively TRBD1 (7 bases). CDR1 is MGHRA, CDR2 YSYEKL, per germline. V was shortened by 6 bases and J by 3 bases, with 20 bases between the two germline ends. The CDR3 runs 16 residues. In DNA form, the CDR3 reads TGCGCCAGCAGTGGAGGGGGCAAGAGGTTTGAAGAGACCCAGTACTTC. It encodes CASSGGGKRFEETQYF.

This clone turned up a few times. V gene TRBV27 combines with J gene TRBJ1-6; the D is unclear. CDR3 length: 14 amino acids. Germline V gene data show CDR1 as MNHEY and CDR2 as SMNVEV (reference sequence). Deletions cut 5 bases from V and 8 bases from J, with 13 bases between. The CDR3 sequence: CASSIGRSDSPLHF. CDR3 nucleotides: TGTGCCAGCAGTATTGGACGATCGGATTCACCCCTCCACTTT.

The gene calls are TRBV5-1 and TRBJ1-6; D call uncertain. From germline, CDR1 is SGHRS and CDR2 YFSETQ. This CDR3 has 16 amino acids. Trimming removed 0 bases at V and 1 base at J, with 8 bases between. As DNA, the CDR3 is TGCGCCAGCAGCTTGGAATATGGTTCCTATAATTCACCCCTCCACTTT. Its translation is CASSLEYGSYNSPLHF.

The J gene is TRBJ2-5, the V gene TRBV30, with TRBD2 as a possible D gene (6 bases). Germline CDR1 reads GTSNPN; CDR2 reads SVGIG (reference sequence). Trimming left V 1 base short and J 2 bases short, with 8 bases between. This CDR3 is built from 13 residues. The CDR3 is CAWSAGVQETQYF. In nucleotides, the CDR3 is TGTGCCTGGAGTGCGGGGGTTCAAGAGACCCAGTACTTC.

This clone was found a few times. V gene TRBV11-3 combines with J gene TRBJ2-2; weak D call: TRBD2 (6 bases). V was clipped by 6 bases and J by 2 bases, with 13 bases between them. Germline-derived CDR1 and CDR2 are SGHNT and YENEEA. The CDR3 is 15 residues long. CDR3 sequence: CASRAPGDNTGELFF. CDR3 nucleotides: TGTGCCAGCAGGGCTCCGGGGGACAACACCGGGGAGCTGTTTTTT.